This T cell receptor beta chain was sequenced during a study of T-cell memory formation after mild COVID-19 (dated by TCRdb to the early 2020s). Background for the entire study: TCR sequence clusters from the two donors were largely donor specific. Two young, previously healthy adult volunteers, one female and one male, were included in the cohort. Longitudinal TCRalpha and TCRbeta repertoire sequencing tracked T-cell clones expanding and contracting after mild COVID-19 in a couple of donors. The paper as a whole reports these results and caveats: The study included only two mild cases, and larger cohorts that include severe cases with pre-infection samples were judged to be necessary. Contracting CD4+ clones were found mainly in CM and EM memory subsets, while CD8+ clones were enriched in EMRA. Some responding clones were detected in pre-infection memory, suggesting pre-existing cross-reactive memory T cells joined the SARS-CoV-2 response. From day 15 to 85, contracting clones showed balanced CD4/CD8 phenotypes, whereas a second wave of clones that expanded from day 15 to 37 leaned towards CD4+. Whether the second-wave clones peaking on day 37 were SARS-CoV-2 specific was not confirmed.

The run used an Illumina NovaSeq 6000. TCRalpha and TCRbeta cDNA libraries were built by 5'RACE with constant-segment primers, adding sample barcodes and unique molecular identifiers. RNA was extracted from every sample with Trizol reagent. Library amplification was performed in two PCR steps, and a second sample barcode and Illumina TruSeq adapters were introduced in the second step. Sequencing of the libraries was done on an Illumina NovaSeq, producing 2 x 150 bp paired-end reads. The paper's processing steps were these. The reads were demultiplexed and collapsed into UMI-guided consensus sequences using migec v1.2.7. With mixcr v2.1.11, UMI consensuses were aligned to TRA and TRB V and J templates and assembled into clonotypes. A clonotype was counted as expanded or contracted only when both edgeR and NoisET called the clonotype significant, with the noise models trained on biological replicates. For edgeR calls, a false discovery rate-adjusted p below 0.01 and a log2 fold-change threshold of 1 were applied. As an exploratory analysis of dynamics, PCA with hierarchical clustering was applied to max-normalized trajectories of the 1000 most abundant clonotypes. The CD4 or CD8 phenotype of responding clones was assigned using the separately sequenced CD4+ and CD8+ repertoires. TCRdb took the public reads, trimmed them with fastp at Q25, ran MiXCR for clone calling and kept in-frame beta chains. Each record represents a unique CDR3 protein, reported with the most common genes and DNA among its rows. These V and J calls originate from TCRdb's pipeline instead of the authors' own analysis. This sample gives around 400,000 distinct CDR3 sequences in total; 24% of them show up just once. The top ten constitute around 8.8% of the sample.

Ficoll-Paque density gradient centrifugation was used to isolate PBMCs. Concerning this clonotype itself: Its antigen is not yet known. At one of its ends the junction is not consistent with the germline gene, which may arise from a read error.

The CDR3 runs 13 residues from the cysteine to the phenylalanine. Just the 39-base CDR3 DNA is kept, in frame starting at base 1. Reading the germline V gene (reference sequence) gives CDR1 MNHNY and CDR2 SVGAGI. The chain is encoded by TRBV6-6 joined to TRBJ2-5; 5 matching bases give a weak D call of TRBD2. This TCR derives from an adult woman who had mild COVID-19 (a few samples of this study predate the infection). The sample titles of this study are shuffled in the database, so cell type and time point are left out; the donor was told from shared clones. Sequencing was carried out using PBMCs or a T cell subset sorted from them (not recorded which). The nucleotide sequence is TGTGCCATCAGTTACATCGGGAAAGAGACCCAGTACTTC. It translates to CAISYIGKETQYF.